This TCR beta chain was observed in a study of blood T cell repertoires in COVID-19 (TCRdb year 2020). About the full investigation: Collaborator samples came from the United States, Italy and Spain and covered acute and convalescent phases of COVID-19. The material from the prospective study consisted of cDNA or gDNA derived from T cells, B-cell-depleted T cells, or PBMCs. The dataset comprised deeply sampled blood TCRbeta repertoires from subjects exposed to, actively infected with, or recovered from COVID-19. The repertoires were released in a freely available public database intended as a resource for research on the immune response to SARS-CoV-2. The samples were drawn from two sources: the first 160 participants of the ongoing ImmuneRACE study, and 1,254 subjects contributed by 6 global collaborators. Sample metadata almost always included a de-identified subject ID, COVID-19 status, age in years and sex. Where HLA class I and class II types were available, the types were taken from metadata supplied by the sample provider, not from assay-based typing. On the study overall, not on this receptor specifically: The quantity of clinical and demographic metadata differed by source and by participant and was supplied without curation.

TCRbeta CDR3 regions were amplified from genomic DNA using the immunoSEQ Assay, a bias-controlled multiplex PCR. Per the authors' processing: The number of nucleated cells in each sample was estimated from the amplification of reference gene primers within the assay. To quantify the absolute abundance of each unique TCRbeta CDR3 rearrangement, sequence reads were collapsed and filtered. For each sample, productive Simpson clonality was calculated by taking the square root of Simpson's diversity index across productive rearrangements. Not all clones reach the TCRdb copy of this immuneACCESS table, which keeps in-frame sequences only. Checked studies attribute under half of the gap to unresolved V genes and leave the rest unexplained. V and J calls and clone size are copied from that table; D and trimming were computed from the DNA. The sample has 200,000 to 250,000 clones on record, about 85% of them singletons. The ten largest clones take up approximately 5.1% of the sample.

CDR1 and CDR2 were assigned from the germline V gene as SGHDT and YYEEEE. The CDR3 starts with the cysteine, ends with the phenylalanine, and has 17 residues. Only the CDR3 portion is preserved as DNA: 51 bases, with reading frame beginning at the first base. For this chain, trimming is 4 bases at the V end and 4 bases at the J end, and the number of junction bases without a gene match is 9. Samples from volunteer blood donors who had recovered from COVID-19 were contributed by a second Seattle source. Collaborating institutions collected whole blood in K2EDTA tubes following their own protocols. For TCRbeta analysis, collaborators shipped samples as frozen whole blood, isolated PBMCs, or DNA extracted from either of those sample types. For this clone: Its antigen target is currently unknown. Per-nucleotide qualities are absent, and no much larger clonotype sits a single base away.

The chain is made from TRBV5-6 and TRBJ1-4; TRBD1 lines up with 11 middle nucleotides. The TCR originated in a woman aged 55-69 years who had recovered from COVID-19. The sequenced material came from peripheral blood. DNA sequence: TGTGCCAGCAGCCAGTATGGACAGGGGGCCGTTAATGAAAAACTGTTTTTT. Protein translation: CASSQYGQGAVNEKLFF. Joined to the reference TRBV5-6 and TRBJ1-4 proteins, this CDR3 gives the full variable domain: DAGVTQSPTHLIKTRGQQVTLRCSPKSGHDTVSWYQQALGQGPQFIFQYYEEEERQRGNFPDRFSGHQFPNYSSELNVNALLLGDSALYLCASSQYGQGAVNEKLFFGSGTQLSVL.